This passage covers 24 T cell receptor beta chains from one sample sequenced in a study of T cells after yellow fever vaccination. MiXCR, applied by TCRdb to the 5' RACE reads, yields one record per CDR3 protein. This sample has some 320,000 distinct CDR3 sequences, with roughly 10% found just once. Sequencing used CD4+ T cells sorted from PBMCs, obtained 45 days after the yellow fever booster vaccination. These TCRs come from a man between 18 and 35 years old who received the YFV17D yellow fever vaccine.

The CDR3 is CAISVRSNEKLFF. The DNA for the CDR3 is TGTGCCATCAGTGTAAGGTCCAATGAAAAACTGTTTTTT. V is TRBV10-3 and J is TRBJ1-4; D ambiguous. This CDR3 has 13 amino acids. Trimming removed 4 bases from V and 5 bases from J, with 8 bases in between. Germline loops: CDR1 ENHRY, CDR2 SYGVKD.

This chain joins TRBV6-6 and TRBJ2-7; D is perhaps TRBD2 (6 bases). Trimming pared 2 bases from V and 0 bases from J, leaving 11 bases between. Germline V CDR1 and CDR2: MNHNY, SVGAGI (reference sequence). This CDR3 has 15 amino acids. The CDR3: CASSYNGGVSYEQYV. The CDR3 DNA reads as TGTGCCAGCAGTTACAACGGCGGGGTCTCCTACGAGCAGTACGTC.

This rearrangement joins TRBV7-3 to TRBJ2-3; D possibly uses TRBD1 or TRBD2 (5 bases each). Trimming cost V 6 bases and J 2 bases, with 9 bases left between them. The CDR3 totals 13 residues. Germline assignment: CDR1 SGHTA and CDR2 FQGTGA. Here the CDR3 DNA reads TGTGCCAGCAGTGGGGGATACACAGATACGCAGTATTTT. This sequence encodes CASSGGYTDTQYF. Full variable domain (missing parts from reference TRBV7-3 and TRBJ2-3): GAGVSQTPSNKVTEKGKYVELRCDPISGHTALYWYRQSLGQGPEFLIYFQGTGAADDSGLPNDRFFAVRPEGSVSTLKIQRTERGDSAVYLCASSGGYTDTQYFGPGTRLTVL.

This clonotype was detected only a few times. The genes are TRBV5-1 and TRBJ1-1; D is unclear. The CDR3 covers 13 residues. Germline values: CDR1 SGHRS, CDR2 YFSETQ. V was pared by 5 bases and J by 1 base, with 9 bases between. Written as DNA, the CDR3 is TGCGCCAGCAGAGACCTGAGGAACACTGAAGCTTTCTTT. Amino acids: CASRDLRNTEAFF.

The chain links TRBV10-3 to TRBJ2-2, with D possibly being TRBD1 or TRBD2 (5 bases each). V was pared by 6 bases and J by 5 bases, with 16 bases between. Germline CDR1 is ENHRY and CDR2 is SYGVKD. This CDR3 region has 15 residues. The CDR3: CAIRIVRGETGELFF. For the CDR3, the DNA is TGTGCCATCAGGATAGTCAGAGGGGAAACCGGGGAGCTGTTTTTT.

This clonotype was counted ten times or more. The chain joins TRBV5-1 to TRBJ2-3; D is unclear. The CDR3 totals 15 residues. The germline CDR1 and CDR2 sequences are SGHRS and YFSETQ. The ends were cut back, 2 bases at V and 0 bases at J, with 10 bases in the middle. CDR3 residues: CASSFDGTSTDTQYF. The CDR3 DNA reads as TGCGCCAGCAGCTTCGACGGAACTAGCACAGATACGCAGTATTTT.

The V gene is TRBV4-2, the J gene TRBJ1-1; TRBD1 is a possible D gene (6 bases). Trimming stripped 6 bases from V and 1 base from J, with 12 bases between. Germline V gene data show CDR1 as LGHNA and CDR2 as YNFKEQ. The CDR3 loop spans 14 amino acids. The CDR3 region is CASRSRGGNTEAFF. CDR3 in DNA: TGTGCCAGCAGATCGAGGGGGGGGAACACTGAAGCTTTCTTT.

This clonotype was detected ten times or more. The chain has TRBV7-2 and TRBJ2-5, with no clear D. Deletions cut 0 bases from V and 2 bases from J, with 13 bases between. The CDR3 consists of 16 residues. Germline V gives CDR1 SGHTA, CDR2 FQGNSA. This CDR3 is CASSLAGNLPQETQYF. In DNA, the CDR3 is TGTGCCAGCAGCTTAGCGGGGAACCTGCCTCAAGAGACCCAGTACTTC.

This sequence joins TRBV5-1 and TRBJ1-6, with a possible D match to TRBD1 (6 bases). The germline gives CDR1 SGHRS, CDR2 YFSETQ. The CDR3 is made up of 16 amino acids. V lost 2 bases and J 10 bases, leaving 19 bases between the germline ends. The CDR3 loop is CASSLQQGMVNSPLHF. CDR3 nucleotide sequence: TGCGCCAGCAGCTTACAACAGGGTATGGTGAACTCACCCCTCCACTTT. Drawing the rest from reference TRBV5-1 and TRBJ1-6, the complete variable domain is KAGVTQTPRYLIKTRGQQVTLSCSPISGHRSVSWYQQTPGQGLQFLFEYFSETQRNKGNFPGRFSGRQFSNSRSEMNVSTLELGDSALYLCASSLQQGMVNSPLHFGNGTRLTVT.

This chain joins TRBV2 and TRBJ2-5; maybe TRBD2 (5 bases). Germline values: CDR1 SNHLY, CDR2 FYNNEI. Trimming left V 1 base short and J 5 bases short, with 11 bases between. The CDR3 runs 14 residues. This CDR3 is CASSEGSSYETQYF. The CDR3 DNA follows: TGTGCCAGCAGTGAAGGCTCTAGCTATGAGACCCAGTACTTC.

In its sample, this clonotype was seen a few times. The gene calls are TRBV18 and TRBJ1-6; D is unresolved. This CDR3 contains 17 residues. The V and J ends lost 2 bases and 8 bases respectively, with 19 bases between them. The V gene's germline CDR1 is KGHSH and CDR2 LQKENI. The CDR3, as DNA: TGTGCCAGCTCACCAGAGATGGGCAGCGCCTTTTATTCACCCCTCCACTTT. It is translated as CASSPEMGSAFYSPLHF.

This chain uses TRBV27 with TRBJ2-7; 7 bases map to TRBD2. The CDR3 spans 12 residues. With 9 bases clipped from V and 5 bases from J, the junction kept 7 bases outside the gene matches. Germline V lookup: CDR1 MNHEY, CDR2 SMNVEV (reference sequence). The CDR3 bases are TGTGCCAGGGGGTCGGGGGGAAACGAGCAGTACGTC. This translates into CARGSGGNEQYV.

This clonotype was counted a few times. Here the CDR3 reads CASSEEFSPLHF. The CDR3 DNA is TGTGCCAGCAGTGAAGAATTCTCACCCCTCCACTTT. The J gene is TRBJ1-6, the V gene TRBV6-1; D call uncertain. The V gene lost 1 base and the J gene lost 10 bases, with 5 bases spanning the gap. CDR3 size: 12 residues. Germline CDR1 reads MNHNS; CDR2 reads SASEGT.

The chain uses TRBV6-5 and TRBJ1-5; 8 nucleotides align to TRBD1. Germline V gene lookup returns CDR1 MNHEY and CDR2 SVGAGI. V trimming: 5 bases; J trimming: 2 bases; junction bases outside the gene matches: 5. This CDR3 spans 15 amino acids. CDR3 in amino acids: CASSIRGPGNQPQHF. CDR3 nucleotide sequence: TGTGCCAGCAGTATCAGGGGGCCCGGCAATCAGCCCCAGCATTTT.

This clonotype was recorded a few times. The chain combines TRBV9 with TRBJ2-3; 8 bases are shared with TRBD2. The CDR3 has 16 residues. The ends lost 0 bases at V and 6 bases at J; junction bases unmatched: 9. CDR1 SGDLS and CDR2 YYNGEE come from the germline V gene. CDR3: CASSVGVGGAADTQYF. The CDR3 coding sequence is TGTGCCAGCAGCGTAGGGGTCGGGGGGGCCGCGGATACGCAGTATTTT.

This clonotype was observed a handful of times. The chain carries TRBV7-8 and TRBJ1-2; a possible D gene is TRBD1 (6 bases). This CDR3 is built from 14 residues. Per the germline V gene, CDR1 is SGHVS and CDR2 is FQNEAQ. V lost 0 bases to trimming and J lost 5 bases, with 10 bases between them. The CDR3 region is CASSLADRAYGYTF. CDR3 sequence (DNA): TGTGCCAGCAGCTTAGCGGACAGAGCGTATGGCTACACCTTC.

There are many counts of this clonotype. The chain recombines TRBV28 with TRBJ2-7, with 7 bases matching TRBD1. The CDR3 has 13 amino acids. CDR1 and CDR2 (germline): MDHEN, SYDVKM. V shed 4 bases and J 4 bases; nucleotides not matched to a gene: 4. The CDR3 reads CASSSGQEYEQYV. CDR3 DNA sequence: TGTGCCAGCAGTTCCGGACAGGAGTACGAGCAGTACGTC.

V and J are TRBV5-1 and TRBJ2-1; the D gene is possibly TRBD1 (6 bases). V lost 6 bases, J lost 7 bases, and 14 bases lay in between. The V gene's germline CDR1 is SGHRS and CDR2 YFSETQ. The CDR3 has 13 residues. The CDR3 nucleotides are TGCGCCAGCATAGGGTTAGGGACAAATGAGCAGTTCTTC. Protein product: CASIGLGTNEQFF. Full variable domain (remainder filled in from reference TRBV5-1 and TRBJ2-1): KAGVTQTPRYLIKTRGQQVTLSCSPISGHRSVSWYQQTPGQGLQFLFEYFSETQRNKGNFPGRFSGRQFSNSRSEMNVSTLELGDSALYLCASIGLGTNEQFFGPGTRLTVL.

In this sample, this clonotype turned up a few times. The chain is built from TRBV27 and TRBJ2-7, with D maybe TRBD2 (5 bases). This CDR3 has 15 residues. Trimming removed 6 bases from V and 3 bases from J, with 18 bases in between. The germline V gene encodes CDR1 MNHEY and CDR2 SMNVEV (reference sequence). The CDR3, as DNA: TGTGCCAGCAGGATCGGGATGGTTCGTATCTACGAGCAGTACGTC. Residues: CASRIGMVRIYEQYV.

This clonotype was seen ten or more times. The rearrangement uses TRBV5-1 and TRBJ2-4; D gene ambiguous. V lost 0 bases and J 6 bases, leaving 7 bases between the germline ends. The CDR3 sequence is 13 residues long. The germline V gene has CDR1 SGHRS and CDR2 YFSETQ. In DNA form, the CDR3 reads TGCGCCAGCAGCTTGGGTTGGGGAAACATTCAGTACTTC. Protein sequence: CASSLGWGNIQYF.

V gene TRBV7-3 combines with J gene TRBJ2-1; D is unclear. The CDR3 spans 13 residues. V was trimmed by 3 bases and J by 8 bases, leaving 11 bases between them. Germline V gene sequence: CDR1 SGHTA, CDR2 FQGTGA. CDR3 DNA: TGTGCCAGCAGCTTCTCTAGATCCCATGAGCAGTTCTTC. It yields the protein CASSFSRSHEQFF.

This clonotype has a handful of counts. The J gene is TRBJ2-7, the V gene TRBV10-3; D assignment may be TRBD1 or TRBD2 (6 bases each). The CDR3 extends over 12 amino acids. The germline CDR1 and CDR2 sequences are ENHRY and SYGVKD. V was cut by 11 bases and J by 5 bases, with 16 bases left in between. CDR3 DNA sequence: TGTGCCTCGACCGGGGGCCCCCACGAGCAGTACTTC. Translating it yields CASTGGPHEQYF.

A few counts support this clonotype. The gene calls are TRBV20-1 and TRBJ2-5; TRBD1 is a possible D gene (5 bases). Per germline, CDR1 DFQATT and CDR2 SNEGSKA (reference sequence). Trimming removed 6 bases from V and 2 bases from J, with 16 bases in between. The CDR3 consists of 14 residues. The CDR3 sequence: CSAEPGIGQETQYF. In DNA, the CDR3 is TGCAGTGCAGAGCCAGGGATCGGGCAAGAGACCCAGTACTTC.

The CDR3 nucleotides read TGTGCCAGCAGCTCCTACAGGGGGGAGAGCTCTGGGGCCAACGTCCTGACTTTC. Residues: CASSSYRGESSGANVLTF. The chain uses TRBV11-2 and TRBJ2-6, with 8 bases matching TRBD1. There are 18 residues in the CDR3. CDR1 and CDR2 from the germline V gene are SGHAT and FQNNGV. The junction had 8 bases not matched to a gene; V was cut back by 4 bases and J by 0 bases. Full variable domain (remainder filled in from reference TRBV11-2 and TRBJ2-6): EAGVAQSPRYKIIEKRQSVAFWCNPISGHATLYWYQQILGQGPKLLIQFQNNGVVDDSQLPKDRFSAERLKGVDSTLKIQPAKLEDSAVYLCASSSYRGESSGANVLTFGAGSRLTVL.